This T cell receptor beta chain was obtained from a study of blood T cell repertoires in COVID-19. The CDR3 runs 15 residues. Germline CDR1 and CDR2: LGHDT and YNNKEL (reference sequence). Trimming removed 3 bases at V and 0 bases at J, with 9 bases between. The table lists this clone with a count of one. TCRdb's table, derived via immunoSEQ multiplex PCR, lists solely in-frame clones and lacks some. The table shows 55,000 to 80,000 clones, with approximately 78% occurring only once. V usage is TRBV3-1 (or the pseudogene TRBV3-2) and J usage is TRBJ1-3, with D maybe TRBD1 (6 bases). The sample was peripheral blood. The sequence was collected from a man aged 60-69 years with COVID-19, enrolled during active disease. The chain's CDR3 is CASSQRTDSGNTIYF. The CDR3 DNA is TGTGCCAGCAGCCAGAGGACAGACTCTGGAAACACCATATATTTT.